This T cell receptor beta chain appears in the sequencing data of a study of T cell changes during pregnancy in multiple sclerosis (dated by TCRdb to about 2019). Looking at the study overall: In women with multiple sclerosis, the researchers looked at how the T cell repertoire shifted as pregnancy progressed.

The method behind the library was the immunoSEQ multiplex PCR assay. Sourced from immuneACCESS, this table was stored by TCRdb with only in-frame sequences that have V and J called. A share of the clones is absent; for the studies checked, an unresolved V gene accounts for under half, and the remainder has no known explanation. For this sample there are 60,000 or so clones; 90% appear just once. About 2% of the sample comes from the top ten. Measured from the cysteine to the phenylalanine, the CDR3 is 15 residues long. Only the CDR3 DNA is retained, 45 bases long and in frame from the first base. The germline V gene (reference sequence) supplies CDR1 LNHDA and CDR2 SQIVND. Trimming accounts for 7 bases at V and 2 bases at J, while the number of junction bases matched to no gene is 5. In the case of this clone: Its antigen specificity is not known. Within one base of it there is no much larger clone, and no base qualities were kept.

The receptor was isolated from a female donor in good health, enrolled as a control in a pregnancy study. Material: peripheral blood, obtained in the second trimester of pregnancy. The chain is assembled from TRBV19 and TRBJ2-2, with 9 bases in between that match TRBD2. CDR3 region: CASMRGRANTGELFF. The base sequence is TGTGCCAGTATGCGCGGGAGGGCCAACACCGGGGAGCTGTTTTTT.